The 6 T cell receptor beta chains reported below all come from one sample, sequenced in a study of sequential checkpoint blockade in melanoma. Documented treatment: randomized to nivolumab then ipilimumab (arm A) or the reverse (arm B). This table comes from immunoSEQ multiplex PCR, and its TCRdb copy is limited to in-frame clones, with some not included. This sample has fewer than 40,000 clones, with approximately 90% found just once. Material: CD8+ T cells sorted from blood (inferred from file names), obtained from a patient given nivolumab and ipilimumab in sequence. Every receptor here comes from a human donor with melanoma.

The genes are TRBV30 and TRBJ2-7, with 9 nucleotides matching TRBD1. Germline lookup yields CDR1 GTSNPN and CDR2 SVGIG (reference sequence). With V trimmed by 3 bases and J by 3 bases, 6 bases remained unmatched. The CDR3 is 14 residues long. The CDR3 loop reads CAWRRTGVIYEQYF. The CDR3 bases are TGTGCCTGGAGGAGGACAGGGGTAATCTACGAGCAGTACTTC.

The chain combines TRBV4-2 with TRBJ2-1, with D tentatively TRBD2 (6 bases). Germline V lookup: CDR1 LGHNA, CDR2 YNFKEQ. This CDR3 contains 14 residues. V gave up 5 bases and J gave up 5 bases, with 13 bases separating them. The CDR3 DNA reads TGTGCCAGCAGCTTAGGTGGAGGGAACAATGAGCAGTTCTTC. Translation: CASSLGGGNNEQFF.

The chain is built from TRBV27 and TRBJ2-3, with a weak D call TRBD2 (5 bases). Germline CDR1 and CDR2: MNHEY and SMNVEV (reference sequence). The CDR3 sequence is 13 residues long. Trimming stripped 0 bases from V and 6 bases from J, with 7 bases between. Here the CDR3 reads CASSLSGGDTQYF. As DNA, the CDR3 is TGTGCCAGCAGTTTATCGGGCGGGGATACGCAGTATTTT.

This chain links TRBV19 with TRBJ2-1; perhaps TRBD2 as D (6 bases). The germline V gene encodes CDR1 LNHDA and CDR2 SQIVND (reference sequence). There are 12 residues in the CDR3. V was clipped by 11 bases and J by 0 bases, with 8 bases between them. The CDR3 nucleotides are TGTGCCGCGACTAGCTCCTACAATGAGCAGTTCTTC. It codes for CAATSSYNEQFF.

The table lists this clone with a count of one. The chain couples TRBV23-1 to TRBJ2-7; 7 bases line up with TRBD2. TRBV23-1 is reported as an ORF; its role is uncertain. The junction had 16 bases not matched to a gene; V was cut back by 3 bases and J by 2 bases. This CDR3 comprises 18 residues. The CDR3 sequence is CASSQVFTGKGRAYEQYV. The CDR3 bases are TGCGCCAGCAGTCAGGTTTTTACGGGAAAGGGGAGGGCCTACGAGCAGTACGTC.

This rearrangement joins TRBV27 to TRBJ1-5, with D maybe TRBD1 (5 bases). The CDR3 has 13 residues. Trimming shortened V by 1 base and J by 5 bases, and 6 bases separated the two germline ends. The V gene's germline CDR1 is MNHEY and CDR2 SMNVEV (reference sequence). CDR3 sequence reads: CASSLLGDQPQHF. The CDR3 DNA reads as TGTGCCAGCAGTTTATTAGGGGATCAGCCCCAGCATTTT.